The 12 T cell receptor beta chains below come from one sample, sequenced in a study of T cell responses to AZD1222 COVID-19 vaccine. Here immunoSEQ multiplex PCR was the method, and the copy in TCRdb shows in-frame clones only, minus some. The sample lists 75,000 to 100,000 clones; over 75% were seen once. The sequencing here drew on peripheral blood, taken on day 0 of AZD1222 vaccination. The source is an adult in good health.

This chain connects TRBV30 to TRBJ2-7; either TRBD1 or TRBD2 may supply D (5 bases each). The CDR3 has 12 amino acids. Trimming took 0 bases from V and 3 from J, leaving 6 bases between them. The germline CDR1 and CDR2 sequences are GTSNPN and SVGIG (reference sequence). The CDR3 region is CAWSVGRYEQYF. CDR3 DNA sequence: TGTGCCTGGAGTGTGGGACGCTACGAGCAGTACTTC.

V gene TRBV18 combines with J gene TRBJ1-1; no firm D call. Germline-derived CDR1 and CDR2 are KGHSH and LQKENI. V shed 3 bases and J shed 0 bases, with 14 bases lying between them. CDR3 length: 16 residues. This CDR3 reads CASSPGVIQMNTEAFF. CDR3 DNA: TGTGCCAGCTCACCCGGGGTGATTCAGATGAACACTGAAGCTTTCTTT.

The rearrangement joins TRBV5-5 to TRBJ1-2; TRBD1 agrees at 10 bases. Germline CDR1 SGHKS, CDR2 YYEKEE (reference sequence). Losses at the gene ends were 1 base for V and 4 bases for J; bases not matched to a gene: 10. This CDR3 region has 17 residues. For the CDR3, the DNA is TGTGCCAGCAGCTTGTACGCCGGGACAGGGGTGGGCTATGGCTACACCTTC. Translated: CASSLYAGTGVGYGYTF. The full variable domain, with the rest looked up from reference TRBV5-5 and TRBJ1-2, is DAGVTQSPTHLIKTRGQQVTLRCSPISGHKSVSWYQQVLGQGPQFIFQYYEKEERGRGNFPDRFSARQFPNYSSELNVNALLLGDSALYLCASSLYAGTGVGYGYTFGSGTRLTVV.

This clone was observed at least ten times. J is TRBJ2-7 and V is TRBV6-5; perhaps D is TRBD1 or TRBD2 (6 bases each). V lost 6 bases and J 5 bases, leaving 17 bases between the germline ends. The germline V gene encodes CDR1 MNHEY and CDR2 SVGAGI. This CDR3 region has 14 residues. The CDR3 region is CASRGGRDLDEQYF. CDR3 DNA sequence: TGTGCCAGCAGGGGGGGCCGGGATTTAGACGAGCAGTACTTC.

This clone has only one observation. CDR3 DNA sequence: TGTGCCTGGAGTCCTCAGGGTATCGAGCCCCAGCATTTT. It specifies CAWSPQGIEPQHF. The chain uses TRBV30 and TRBJ1-5; the D gene is possibly TRBD1 (5 bases). V lost 2 bases and J 8 bases, leaving 13 bases between the germline ends. The CDR3 is made up of 13 amino acids. Germline lookup yields CDR1 GTSNPN and CDR2 SVGIG (reference sequence).

The chain employs TRBV28 and TRBJ1-2, with TRBD1 identical over 8 bases. Per germline, CDR1 MDHEN and CDR2 SYDVKM. J lost 2 bases, V lost 4 bases, and 18 bases had no gene match. The CDR3 totals 19 residues. Here the CDR3 reads CASSSPHSSDRDHNYGYTF. CDR3 DNA sequence: TGTGCCAGCAGTTCCCCTCACTCCTCGGACAGGGATCACAACTATGGCTACACCTTC.

This clone was seen a single time. This chain uses TRBV12-5 with TRBJ1-1, with 10 bases lining up with TRBD1. With 4 bases clipped from V and 1 base from J, the junction kept 3 bases outside the gene matches. CDR1 is LGHNT and CDR2 is FRNRAP in the germline V gene. This CDR3 region has 15 residues. This CDR3 is CASGSGTGENTEAFF. CDR3 sequence (DNA): TGTGCTAGTGGTTCGGGGACAGGGGAGAACACTGAAGCTTTCTTT.

CDR3 nucleotide sequence: TGTGCCAGCAGCCCCTCAGGGCCTAACGACAATGAGCAGTTCTTC. The encoded protein is CASSPSGPNDNEQFF. The V call is TRBV9, the J call TRBJ2-1; D possibly corresponds to TRBD1 (5 bases). CDR3 length: 15 amino acids. The germline gives CDR1 SGDLS, CDR2 YYNGEE. V shed 4 bases and J shed 5 bases, with 16 bases lying between them.

V is TRBV4-2 and J is TRBJ1-6; TRBD1 aligns across 7 bases. This CDR3 is built from 15 residues. Germline CDR1 LGHNA, CDR2 YNFKEQ. The ends lost 1 base at V and 9 bases at J; junction bases unmatched: 6. The CDR3 loop is CASSQGGTVSSPLHF. CDR3 bases: TGTGCCAGCAGCCAAGGAGGGACAGTGAGTTCACCCCTCCACTTT.

The CDR3 here is CASSPSYRENTEAFF. The CDR3, as DNA: TGTGCCAGCAGCCCGTCTTACAGGGAGAACACTGAAGCTTTCTTT. This rearrangement joins TRBV3-1 (or the pseudogene TRBV3-2) to TRBJ1-1, with D possibly TRBD1 on 6 matching bases. The germline CDR1 and CDR2 sequences are LGHDT and YNNKEL (reference sequence). The CDR3 contains 15 residues. Deletions cut 4 bases from V and 1 base from J, with 13 bases between.

V is TRBV9 and J is TRBJ1-2; TRBD1 matches 8 bases. The CDR3 runs to 16 residues. The J segment lost 5 bases and the V segment lost 7 bases, leaving 16 bases of the junction unmatched. Germline loops: CDR1 SGDLS, CDR2 YYNGEE. The CDR3 DNA reads as TGTGCCAGCGGTCCGGACAGGGATCAAATTACTTATGGCTACACCTTC. It specifies CASGPDRDQITYGYTF.

This chain connects TRBV10-3 to TRBJ2-1; D gene unclear. The V end was cut by 0 bases, the J end by 3 bases, with 12 bases between. The CDR3 totals 16 residues. Germline CDR1 ENHRY, CDR2 SYGVKD. The CDR3 DNA reads as TGTGCCATCAGTGAGTCGGCAGATCCACTCTACAATGAGCAGTTCTTC. It codes for CAISESADPLYNEQFF.